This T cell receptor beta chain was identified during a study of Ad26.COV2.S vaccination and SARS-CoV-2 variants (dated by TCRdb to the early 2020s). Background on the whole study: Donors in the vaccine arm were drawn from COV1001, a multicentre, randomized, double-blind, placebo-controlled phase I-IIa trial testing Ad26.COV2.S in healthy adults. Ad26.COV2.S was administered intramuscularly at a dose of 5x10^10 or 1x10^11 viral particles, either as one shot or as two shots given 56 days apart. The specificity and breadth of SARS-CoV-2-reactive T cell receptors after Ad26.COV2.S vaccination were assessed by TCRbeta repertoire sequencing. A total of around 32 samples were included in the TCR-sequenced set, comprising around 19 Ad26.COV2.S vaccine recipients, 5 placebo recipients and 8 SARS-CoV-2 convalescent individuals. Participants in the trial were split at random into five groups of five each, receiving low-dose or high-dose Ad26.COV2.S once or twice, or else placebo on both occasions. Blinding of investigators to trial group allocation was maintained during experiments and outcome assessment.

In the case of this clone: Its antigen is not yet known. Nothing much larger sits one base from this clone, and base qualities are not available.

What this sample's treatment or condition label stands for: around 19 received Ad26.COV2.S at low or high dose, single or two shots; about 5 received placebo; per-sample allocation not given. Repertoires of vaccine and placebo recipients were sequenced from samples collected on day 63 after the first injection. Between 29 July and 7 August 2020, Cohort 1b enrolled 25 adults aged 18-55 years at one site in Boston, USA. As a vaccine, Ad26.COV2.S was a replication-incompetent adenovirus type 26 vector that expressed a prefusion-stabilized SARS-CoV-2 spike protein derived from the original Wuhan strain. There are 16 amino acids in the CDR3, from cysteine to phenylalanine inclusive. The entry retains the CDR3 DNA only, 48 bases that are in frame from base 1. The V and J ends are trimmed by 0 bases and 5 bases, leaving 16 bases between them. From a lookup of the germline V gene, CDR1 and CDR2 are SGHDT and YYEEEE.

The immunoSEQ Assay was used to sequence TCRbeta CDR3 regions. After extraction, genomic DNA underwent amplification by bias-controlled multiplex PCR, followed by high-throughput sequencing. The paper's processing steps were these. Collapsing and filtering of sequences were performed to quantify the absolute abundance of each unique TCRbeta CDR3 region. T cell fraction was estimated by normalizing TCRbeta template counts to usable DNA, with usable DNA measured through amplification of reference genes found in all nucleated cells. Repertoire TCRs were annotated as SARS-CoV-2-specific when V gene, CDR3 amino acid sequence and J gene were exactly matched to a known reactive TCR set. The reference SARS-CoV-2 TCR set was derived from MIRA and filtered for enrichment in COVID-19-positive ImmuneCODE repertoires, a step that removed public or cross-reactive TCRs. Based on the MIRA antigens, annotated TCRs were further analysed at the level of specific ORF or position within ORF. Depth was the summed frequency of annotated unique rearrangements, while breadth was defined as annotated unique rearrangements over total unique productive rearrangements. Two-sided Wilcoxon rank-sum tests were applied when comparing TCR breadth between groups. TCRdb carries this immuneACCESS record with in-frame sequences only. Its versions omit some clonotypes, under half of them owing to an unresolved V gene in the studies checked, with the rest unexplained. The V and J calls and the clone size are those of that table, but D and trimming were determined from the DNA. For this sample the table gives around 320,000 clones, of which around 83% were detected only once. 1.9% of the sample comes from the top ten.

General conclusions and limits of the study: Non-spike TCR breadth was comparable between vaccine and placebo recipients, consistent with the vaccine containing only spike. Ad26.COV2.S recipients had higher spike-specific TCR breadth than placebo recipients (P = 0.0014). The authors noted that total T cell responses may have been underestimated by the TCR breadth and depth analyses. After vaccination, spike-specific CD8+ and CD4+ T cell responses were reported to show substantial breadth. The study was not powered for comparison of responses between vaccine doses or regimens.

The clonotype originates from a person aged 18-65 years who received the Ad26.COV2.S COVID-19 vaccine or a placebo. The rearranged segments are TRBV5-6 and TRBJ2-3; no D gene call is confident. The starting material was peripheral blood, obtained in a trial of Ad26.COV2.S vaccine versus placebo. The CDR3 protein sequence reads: CASSLGFTLRKDTQYF. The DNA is TGTGCCAGCAGCTTGGGTTTTACCCTGCGCAAAGATACGCAGTATTTT.